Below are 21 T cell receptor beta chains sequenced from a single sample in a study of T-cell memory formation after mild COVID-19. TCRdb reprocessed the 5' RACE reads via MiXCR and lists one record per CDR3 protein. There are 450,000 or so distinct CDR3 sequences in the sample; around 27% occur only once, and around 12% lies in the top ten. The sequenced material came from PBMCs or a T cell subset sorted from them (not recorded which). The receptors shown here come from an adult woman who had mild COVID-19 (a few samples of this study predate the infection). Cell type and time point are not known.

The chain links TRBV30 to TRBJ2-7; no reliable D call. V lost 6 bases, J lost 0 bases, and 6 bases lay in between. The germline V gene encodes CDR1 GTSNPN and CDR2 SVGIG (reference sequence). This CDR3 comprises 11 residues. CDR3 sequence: CACSSSYEQYF. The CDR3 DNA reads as TGTGCCTGTTCCAGCTCCTACGAGCAGTACTTC.

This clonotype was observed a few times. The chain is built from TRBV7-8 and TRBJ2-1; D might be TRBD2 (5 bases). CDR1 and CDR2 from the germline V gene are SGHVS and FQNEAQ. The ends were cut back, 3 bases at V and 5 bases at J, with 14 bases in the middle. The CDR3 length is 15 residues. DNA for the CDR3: TGTGCCAGCAGCTTCCGATTGTTGCGGGACAATGAGCAGTTCTTC. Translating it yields CASSFRLLRDNEQFF.

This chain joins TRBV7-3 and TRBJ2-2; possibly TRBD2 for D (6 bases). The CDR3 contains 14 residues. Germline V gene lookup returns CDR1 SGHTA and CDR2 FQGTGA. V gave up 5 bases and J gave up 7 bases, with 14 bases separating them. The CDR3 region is CASSRDSLIGELFF. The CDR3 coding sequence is TGTGCCAGCAGCCGGGACTCCCTCATCGGGGAGCTGTTTTTT.

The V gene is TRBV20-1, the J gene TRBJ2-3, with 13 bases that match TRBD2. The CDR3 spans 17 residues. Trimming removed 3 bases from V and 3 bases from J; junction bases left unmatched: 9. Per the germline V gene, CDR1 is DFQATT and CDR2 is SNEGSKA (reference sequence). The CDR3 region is CSASLSGLAGRTDTQYF. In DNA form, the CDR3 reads TGCAGTGCTAGTCTCTCGGGACTAGCGGGAAGGACAGATACGCAGTATTTT.

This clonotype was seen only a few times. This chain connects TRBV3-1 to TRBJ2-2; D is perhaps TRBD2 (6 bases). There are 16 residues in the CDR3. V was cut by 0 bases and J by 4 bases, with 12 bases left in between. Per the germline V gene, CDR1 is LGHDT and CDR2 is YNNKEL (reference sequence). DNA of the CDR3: TGTGCCAGCAGCCAAGAAGTCCGGACTACCACCGGGGAGCTGTTTTTT. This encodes CASSQEVRTTTGELFF. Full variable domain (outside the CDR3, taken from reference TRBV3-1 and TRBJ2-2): DTAVSQTPKYLVTQMGNDKSIKCEQNLGHDTMYWYKQDSKKFLKIMFSYNNKELIINETVPNRFSPKSPDKAHLNLHINSLELGDSAVYFCASSQEVRTTTGELFFGEGSRLTVL.

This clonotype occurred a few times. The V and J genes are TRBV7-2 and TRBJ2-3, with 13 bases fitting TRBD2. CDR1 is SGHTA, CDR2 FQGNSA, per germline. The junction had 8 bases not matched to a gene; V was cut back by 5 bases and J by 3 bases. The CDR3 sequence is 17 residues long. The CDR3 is CASSPRTSGSKTDTQYF. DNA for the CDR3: TGTGCCAGCAGCCCCAGGACTAGCGGGAGCAAAACAGATACGCAGTATTTT.

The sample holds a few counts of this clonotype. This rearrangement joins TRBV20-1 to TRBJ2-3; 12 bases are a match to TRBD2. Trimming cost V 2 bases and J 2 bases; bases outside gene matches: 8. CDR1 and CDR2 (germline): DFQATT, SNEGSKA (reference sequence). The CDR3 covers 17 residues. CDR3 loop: CSARRLAGGPVTDTQYF. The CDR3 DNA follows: TGCAGTGCTAGACGGCTAGCGGGGGGGCCGGTCACAGATACGCAGTATTTT.

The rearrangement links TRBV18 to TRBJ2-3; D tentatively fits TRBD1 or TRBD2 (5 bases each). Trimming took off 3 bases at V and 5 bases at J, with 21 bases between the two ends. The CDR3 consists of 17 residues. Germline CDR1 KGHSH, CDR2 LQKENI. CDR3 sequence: CASSPFRDGSLLDTQYF. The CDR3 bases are TGTGCCAGCTCACCTTTCCGGGACGGATCCTTGTTAGATACGCAGTATTTT.

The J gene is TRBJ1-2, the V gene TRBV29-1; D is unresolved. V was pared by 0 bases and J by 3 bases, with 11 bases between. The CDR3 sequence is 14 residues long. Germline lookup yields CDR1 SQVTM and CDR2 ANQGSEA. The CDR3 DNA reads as TGCAGCGTTGAAGATCAGACATCCGACTATGGCTACACCTTC. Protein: CSVEDQTSDYGYTF.

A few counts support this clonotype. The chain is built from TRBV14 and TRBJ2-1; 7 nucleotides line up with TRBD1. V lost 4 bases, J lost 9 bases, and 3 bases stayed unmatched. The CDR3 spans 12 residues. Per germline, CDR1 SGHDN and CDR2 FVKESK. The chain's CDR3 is CASSRGQSEQFF. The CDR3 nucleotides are TGTGCCAGCAGCCGGGGACAGTCTGAGCAGTTCTTC.

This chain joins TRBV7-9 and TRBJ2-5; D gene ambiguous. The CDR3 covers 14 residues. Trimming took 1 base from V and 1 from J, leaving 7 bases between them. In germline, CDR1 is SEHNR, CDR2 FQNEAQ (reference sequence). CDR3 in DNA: TGTGCCAGCAGCTTAGTCCAGGTCCAAGAGACCCAGTACTTC. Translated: CASSLVQVQETQYF.

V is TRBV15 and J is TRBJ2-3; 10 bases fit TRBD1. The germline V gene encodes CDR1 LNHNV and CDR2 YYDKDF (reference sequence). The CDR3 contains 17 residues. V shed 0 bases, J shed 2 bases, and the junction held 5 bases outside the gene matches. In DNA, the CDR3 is TGTGCCACCAGCAGAGAACCGGGACAGGGGTCCACAGATACGCAGTATTTT. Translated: CATSREPGQGSTDTQYF.

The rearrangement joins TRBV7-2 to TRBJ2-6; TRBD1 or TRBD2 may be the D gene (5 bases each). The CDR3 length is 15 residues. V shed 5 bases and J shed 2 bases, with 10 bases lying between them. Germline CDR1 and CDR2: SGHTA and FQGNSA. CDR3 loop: CASSRKGPGANVLTF. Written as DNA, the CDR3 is TGTGCCAGCAGCCGGAAGGGACCTGGGGCCAACGTCCTGACTTTC.

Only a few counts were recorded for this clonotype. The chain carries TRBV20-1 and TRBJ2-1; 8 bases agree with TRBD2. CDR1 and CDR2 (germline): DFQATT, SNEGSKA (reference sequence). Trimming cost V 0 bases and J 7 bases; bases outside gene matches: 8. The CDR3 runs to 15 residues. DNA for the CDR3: TGCAGTGCTAGAGATGTCGGGAGGGCCATAAATGAGCAGTTCTTC. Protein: CSARDVGRAINEQFF.

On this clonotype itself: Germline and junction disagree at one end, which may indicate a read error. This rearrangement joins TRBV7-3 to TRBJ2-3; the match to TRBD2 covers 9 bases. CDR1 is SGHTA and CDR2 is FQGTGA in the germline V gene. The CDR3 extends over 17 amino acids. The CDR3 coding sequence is TGTGCCAGCAGCCTAACGAACCTAGCGGGACTGACAGATACGCAGTATTTT. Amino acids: CASSLTNLAGLTDTQYF.

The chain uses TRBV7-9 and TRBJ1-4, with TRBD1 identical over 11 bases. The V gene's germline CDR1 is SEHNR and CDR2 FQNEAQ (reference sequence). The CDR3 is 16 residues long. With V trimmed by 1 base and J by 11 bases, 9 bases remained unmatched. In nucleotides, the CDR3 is TGTGCCAGCAGCTTAGTCCAGAGGAGGGACAGGGGGAAACTGTTTTTT. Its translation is CASSLVQRRDRGKLFF.

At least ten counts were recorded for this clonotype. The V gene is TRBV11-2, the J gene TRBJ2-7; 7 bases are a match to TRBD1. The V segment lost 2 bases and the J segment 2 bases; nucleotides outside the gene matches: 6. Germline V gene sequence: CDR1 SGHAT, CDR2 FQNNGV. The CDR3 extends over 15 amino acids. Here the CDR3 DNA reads TGTGCCAGCAGCTTACAGGGACAGATAACCTACGAGCAGTACTTC. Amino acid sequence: CASSLQGQITYEQYF.

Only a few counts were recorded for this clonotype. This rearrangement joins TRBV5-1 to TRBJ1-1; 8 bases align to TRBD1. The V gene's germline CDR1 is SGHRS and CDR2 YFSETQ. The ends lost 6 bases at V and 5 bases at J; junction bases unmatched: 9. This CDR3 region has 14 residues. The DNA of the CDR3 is TGCGCCAGCAAGGACAGGGAAGGGTGGACTGAAGCTTTCTTT. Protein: CASKDREGWTEAFF.

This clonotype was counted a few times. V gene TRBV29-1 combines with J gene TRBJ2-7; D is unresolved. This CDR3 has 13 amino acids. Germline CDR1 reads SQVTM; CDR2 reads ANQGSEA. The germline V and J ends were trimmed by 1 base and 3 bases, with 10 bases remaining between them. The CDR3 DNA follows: TGCAGCGTTGAAGGGCAGGACCGCTACGAGCAGTACTTC. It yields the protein CSVEGQDRYEQYF.

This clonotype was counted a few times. The CDR3 DNA sequence: TGTGCCAGCAGCGTAAGGGATAATTCACCCCTCCACTTT. This gives the protein CASSVRDNSPLHF. The V call is TRBV9, the J call TRBJ1-6, with no clear D. The CDR3 runs to 13 residues. Germline lookup yields CDR1 SGDLS and CDR2 YYNGEE. V dropped 1 base and J dropped 5 bases, with 4 bases sitting between them.

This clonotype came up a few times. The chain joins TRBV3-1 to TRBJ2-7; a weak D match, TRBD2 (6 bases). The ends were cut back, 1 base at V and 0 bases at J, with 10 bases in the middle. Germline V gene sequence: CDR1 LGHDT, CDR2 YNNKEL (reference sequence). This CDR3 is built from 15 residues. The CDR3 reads CASSQAIGSSYEQYF. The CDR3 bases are TGTGCCAGCAGCCAAGCGATCGGGAGCTCCTACGAGCAGTACTTC.